This T cell receptor beta chain derives from a study of cytomegalovirus exposure and HLA in healthy donors. Regarding the study as a whole: Within an earlier analysis, most TCR beta V segments proved productive either about 87% or about 30% of the time. Reportedly, fewer N-insertions than the approximately 700-donor mean appeared in an Asian-associated ancestry cluster in a later analysis.

As regards this clone: Antigen: not known.

Germline V gene lookup returns CDR1 SGHTA and CDR2 FQGNSA. This CDR3 has 14 amino acids. J was trimmed by 2 bases and V by 2 bases; bases with no gene match: 2. In the PCR, 60 Vbeta and 13 Jbeta primers were used. Sequenced by immunoSEQ multiplex PCR; TCRdb stores in-frame clones only, minus some. In the table there are under 200,000 clones, 80% of which are singletons. The sequenced sample was PBMCs. The origin of this receptor is a male donor in good health and CMV-seropositive. V is TRBV7-2 and J is TRBJ2-7, with TRBD1 matching 8 bases. The CDR3 is CASSLLQGAYEQYF. The CDR3 DNA reads as TGTGCCAGCAGCTTACTACAGGGGGCCTACGAGCAGTACTTC.